This is a list of T cell receptor beta chains from one sample in a study of T cells in Graves' hyperthyroidism and ophthalmopathy. TCRdb itself ran the multiplex PCR reads through MiXCR, one entry per CDR3 protein. This repertoire shows a few hundred thousand distinct CDR3 sequences, under 15% found once; its top ten account for around a third. Sequenced: blood. These receptor sequences come from a woman in her thirties with Graves' hyperthyroidism. Each CDR3 is given with its conserved first and last residue. The D gene is left open where the match is weak. Clone size is not always given. Where it is, it says once, few, many or a class for expanded clones.

j_call d_call clone_size v_call cdr3_length cdr3_nt cdr3_aa
TRBJ2-5 TRBD2 - TRBV11-2 15 TGTGCCAGCAGGCGACTAGCGGACCAAAGAGAGGCCCAGTACTTC CASRRLADQREAQYF
TRBJ2-5 TRBD1 many TRBV11-3 16 TGTGCCAGCAGCTTCCGTGGACAGGGGGGCCAAGAGACCCAGTACTTC CASSFRGQGGQETQYF
TRBJ2-3 TRBD2 many TRBV5-4 16 TGTGCCAGCAGCACTGGGACTAGCGGGATCACAGATACGCAGTATTTT CASSTGTSGITDTQYF
TRBJ2-1 - many TRBV9 14 TGTGCCAGCAGCGTAGGCCAAAGGGTGAATGAGCAGTTCTTC CASSVGQRVNEQFF
TRBJ2-7 TRBD2 - TRBV5-4 15 TGTGCCAGCAGCTGGGGGACTAGCGGGACCCCCGAGCAGTACTTC CASSWGTSGTPEQYF
TRBJ2-3 TRBD2 many TRBV5-1 14 TGCGCCAGCAGCCTAGCGGGAGCGGGAGATACGCAGTATTTT CASSLAGAGDTQYF
TRBJ1-1 - many TRBV18 13 TGTGCCAGCTCGCGGACCCAGAACACTGAAGCTTTCTTT CASSRTQNTEAFF
TRBJ2-7 - many TRBV18 14 TGTGCCAGCTCACCGGGCCAGATAACCTACGAGCAGTACTTC CASSPGQITYEQYF
TRBJ1-1 - many TRBV30 13 TGTGCCTGGAGGAACCCCGGCCGGGCTGAAGCTTTCTTT CAWRNPGRAEAFF
TRBJ2-3 TRBD2 many TRBV11-3 17 TGTGCCAGCAGCTTTAGGACTAGCGGTATAACCACAGATACGCAGTATTTT CASSFRTSGITTDTQYF
TRBJ2-2 - - TRBV5-8 13 TGTGCCAGCACCTTTGCCATTACCGGGGAGCTGTTTTTT CASTFAITGELFF
TRBJ2-3 - - TRBV7-2 16 TGTGCCAGCAGCTCCCGTAAAACAGGGTCAACAGATACGCAGTATTTT CASSSRKTGSTDTQYF
TRBJ1-1 - few TRBV7-9 15 TGTGCCAGCAGCTTATCTAACCTGATGAACACTGAAGCTTTCTTT CASSLSNLMNTEAFF
TRBJ2-1 TRBD2 - TRBV11-2 16 TGTGCCAGCAGGTCTCTTAGCGGGAGAATCAACAATGAGCAGTTCTTC CASRSLSGRINNEQFF
TRBJ2-3 - many TRBV28 12 TGTGCCAGCAGTTCGGCCCAGTTCGCGCAGTATTTT CASSSAQFAQYF
TRBJ2-2 - many TRBV20-1 13 TGCAGCCCCCGCGTGTGGAACACCGGGGAGCTGTTTTTT CSPRVWNTGELFF
TRBJ2-3 - few TRBV3-1 16 TGTGCCAGCAGCTTTAACTTGCCTTATGGTGGAGATACGCAGTATTTT CASSFNLPYGGDTQYF